This TCR beta chain was profiled in a study of cytomegalovirus exposure and HLA in healthy donors. The J segment lost 1 base and the V segment lost 3 bases, leaving 13 bases of the junction unmatched. The CDR3 runs to 17 residues. The germline V gene has CDR1 GTSNPN and CDR2 SVGIG (reference sequence). Data came from immunoSEQ multiplex PCR; TCRdb stores just in-frame clones and leaves some out. The sample has some 130,000 clones, less than 95% seen once. Separation from the roughly 700-subject first cohort characterized the 120-subject validation cohort, to which the donors belonged. General study findings and limits: In vitro assays verified that a few CMV-associated chains recognized CMV antigens specifically. The classifier, whose performance was assessed in both the original and validation cohorts, reportedly diagnosed cytomegalovirus status with high specificity and sensitivity. Some public TCRs appeared in many individuals, while most sequences were rare.

Of note for this clone: Its antigen is undetermined.

The rearrangement links TRBV30 to TRBJ2-5; 8 nucleotides align to TRBD1. Sequenced sample: PBMCs. The sequence came from a man aged 18 to 30 in good health and CMV-seropositive. This chain's CDR3 is CAWRSQRYRGIQETQYF. DNA of the CDR3: TGTGCCTGGAGATCGCAGCGTTACAGGGGGATCCAAGAGACCCAGTACTTC.